This T cell receptor (beta chain) was captured by sequencing in a study of blood T cell repertoires in COVID-19 (dated by TCRdb to the early 2020s). About the investigation overall: Samples from collaborators originated in the United States, Italy and Spain and spanned both the acute and convalescent phases of COVID-19. The material from the prospective study consisted of cDNA or gDNA derived from T cells, B-cell-depleted T cells, or PBMCs. The samples were drawn from two sources: the first 160 participants of the ongoing ImmuneRACE study, and 1,254 subjects contributed by 6 global collaborators. Nearly every sample came with metadata listing a de-identified subject ID, COVID-19 status, age in years and sex. Where available, HLA class I and class II types were obtained from metadata supplied by the sample provider rather than from assay-based typing. Subjects who had been exposed to COVID-19, were actively infected with it, or had recovered from it provided the deeply sampled blood TCRbeta repertoires that made up the dataset. The repertoires were released in a freely available public database intended as a resource for research on the immune response to SARS-CoV-2.

As to this clone: The antigen this receptor binds is unknown. No base-level quality is on record; no much larger clone is a single base apart.

TCRbeta CDR3 regions were amplified from genomic DNA using the immunoSEQ Assay, a bias-controlled multiplex PCR. The source study handled its data this way. Nucleated cell counts per sample were estimated from amplification of reference gene primers within the assay. Sequence reads were collapsed and filtered to measure the absolute abundance of every unique TCRbeta CDR3 rearrangement. For each sample, productive Simpson clonality was calculated as the square root of Simpson's diversity index over productive rearrangements. Entries here come from immuneACCESS through TCRdb and include only in-frame sequences with V and J called. Some clones fail to appear in such tables; in the studies checked, an unresolved V gene covers under half of the shortfall, and the cause of the remainder is unknown. V, J and clone size were drawn from that table, and D and trimming were deduced from the DNA. For this sample the table gives roughly 42,000 clones, of which 85% to 90% were detected only once. Of the sample, under 10% falls within the top ten clones.

The collaborating institutions used their own protocols to collect whole blood in K2EDTA tubes. For TCRbeta analysis, collaborators shipped samples in one of three forms: frozen whole blood, isolated PBMCs, or DNA extracted from either of those sample types. What the research found in general, with its limitations: The quantity of clinical and demographic metadata differed by source and by participant and was supplied without curation.

CDR1 and CDR2, looked up from the germline V gene, are MNHEY and SVGEGT. The CDR3, from cysteine to phenylalanine, totals 15 residues. Of all the DNA, just the CDR3 is kept, 45 bases in frame from base 1. Clipping removes 2 bases from V and 7 bases from J, with 8 as the unmatched junction base count. This TCR was recovered from a young man with active or convalescent COVID-19. The chain was built from TRBV6-2 or TRBV6-3 and TRBJ1-5, and TRBD1 aligns with 7 junction nucleotides. Sequencing was done on a sample of peripheral blood. The CDR3 corresponds to CASSYQTGTRQPQHF. The nucleotides are TGTGCCAGCAGTTACCAGACAGGGACAAGGCAGCCCCAGCATTTT.